This T cell receptor beta chain was retrieved from a study of spatial heterogeneity in lung cancer. TCRdb reprocessed the 5' RACE reads with MiXCR, giving one entry per CDR3 protein. The sample lists tens of thousands of distinct CDR3 sequences, approximately 3% occurring once. This clonotype was recorded at least ten times. The V gene end was trimmed by 0 bases and the J gene end by 5 bases; junction bases not matched to a gene: 7. This CDR3 is 15 amino acids long. Germline lookup yields CDR1 SGHRS and CDR2 YFSETQ. Sample time point: sample taken at primary tumor resection. A total of some 70 untreated early-stage non-small cell lung cancer patients served as donors.

The sample here was normal lung tissue next to the tumor, taken at surgery. The chain links TRBV5-1 to TRBJ2-5, with 7 bases matching TRBD1. This clonotype was sampled from a male donor with early-stage non-small cell lung cancer. In nucleotides, the CDR3 is TGCGCCAGCAGCTTGGGGGACAGCAACGGGGAGACCCAGTACTTC. Translated, it gives CASSLGDSNGETQYF.